This entry describes one TCR beta chain. Per the authors' pipeline: Estimation of nucleated cell counts was performed using reference gene primer amplification. Sequencing was performed with immunoSEQ multiplex PCR; in TCRdb, only in-frame clones are kept and a portion is missing. V and J calls and clone size are as listed in that table; D and trimming were resolved from the DNA. The data show hundreds of thousands of clones, about 89% seen once. These data belong to a study of blood T cell repertoires in COVID-19. Trimming took 3 bases from V and 7 from J, leaving 15 bases between them. Looked up from germline, CDR1 is GTSNPN and CDR2 is SVGIG (reference sequence). The CDR3 runs 13 residues.

V gene TRBV30 combines with J gene TRBJ1-2; D ambiguous. This receptor was identified in a woman aged 40 to 50 who had recovered from COVID-19. Specimen: peripheral blood. CDR3 DNA: TGTGCCTGGAGCCTAAGCGTGGCGACTGGCTACACCTTC. Amino acids: CAWSLSVATGYTF.